Each of the 27 T cell receptor beta chains below was sequenced from the same sample in a study of shared clonotypes between healthy human individuals. The assay was immunoSEQ multiplex PCR, and TCRdb's table has in-frame clones only and misses some. The table has about a million clones, 70% to 85% seen once. Specimen: memory CD4+ T cells from PBMCs. As to subset: CD45RA-negative fraction. These receptor sequences come from a man aged 18 to 30 in good health. Some clones in this sample may be carry-over from other donors' samples.

This chain joins TRBV15 and TRBJ2-3; weak D call: TRBD2 (6 bases). CDR1 and CDR2 from the germline V gene are LNHNV and YYDKDF (reference sequence). The V and J ends lost 0 bases and 6 bases respectively, with 19 bases between them. The CDR3 has 17 residues. CDR3 sequence (DNA): TGTGCCACCAGCAGAGAGGGCGGGACCGGATCTCGGGATACGCAGTATTTT. This sequence encodes CATSREGGTGSRDTQYF.

V usage is TRBV15 and J usage is TRBJ1-4, with 7 bases aligning to TRBD1. The CDR3 has 15 amino acids. In germline, CDR1 is LNHNV, CDR2 YYDKDF (reference sequence). The V gene end was trimmed by 2 bases and the J gene end by 8 bases; junction bases not matched to a gene: 8. CDR3 in DNA: TGTGCCACCAGCAGATTGACAGGGATCGACGAAAAACTGTTTTTT. Its translation is CATSRLTGIDEKLFF.

The chain joins TRBV10-1 to TRBJ2-5, with TRBD2 matching 11 bases. Trimming cost V 8 bases and J 4 bases; bases outside gene matches: 3. CDR1 and CDR2 from the germline V gene are WNHNN and SYGVQD (reference sequence). This CDR3 comprises 13 residues. CDR3 in DNA: TGCGCCAGCCAAGGGACTAGCGGAGAGACCCAGTACTTC. This sequence encodes CASQGTSGETQYF.

This clone was detected only a few times. The rearrangement uses TRBV6-1 and TRBJ2-1; 7 positions match TRBD1. CDR1 and CDR2 (germline): MNHNS, SASEGT. V gave up 7 bases and J gave up 8 bases; unmatched junction bases: 8. This CDR3 comprises 13 residues. The CDR3: CASIRAGGDEQFF. In nucleotides, the CDR3 is TGTGCCAGCATCAGGGCAGGGGGAGATGAGCAGTTCTTC.

The V gene is TRBV4-1, the J gene TRBJ1-2, with D perhaps matching TRBD1 (5 bases). With 1 base removed from V and 0 bases from J, the gap between germline ends came to 9 bases. The germline CDR1 and CDR2 sequences are MGHRA and YSYEKL. CDR3 length: 15 residues. The CDR3 DNA follows: TGCGCCAGCAGCCAAGGGGGGAGTTCTAACTATGGCTACACCTTC. Encoded protein: CASSQGGSSNYGYTF.

Comment on this clone: Other DNA sequences of this sample code for an identical CDR3. This chain connects TRBV5-4 to TRBJ2-5; no clear D gene. The germline gives CDR1 SGHNT, CDR2 YYREEE (reference sequence). Deletions cut 2 bases from V and 2 bases from J, with 7 bases between. The CDR3 sequence is 13 residues long. Written as DNA, the CDR3 is TGTGCCAGCAGCTTAGTACGGCAAGAGACCCAGTACTTC. It encodes CASSLVRQETQYF.

This clone was counted a single time. The J gene is TRBJ1-4, the V gene TRBV4-2; 8 nucleotides align to TRBD1. The germline CDR1 and CDR2 sequences are LGHNA and YNFKEQ. CDR3 size: 17 residues. V shed 3 bases, J shed 4 bases, and the junction held 10 bases outside the gene matches. Here the CDR3 DNA reads TGTGCCAGCAGCCATCGGACAGGGACCATCCTTAATGAAAAACTGTTTTTT. Translating gives CASSHRTGTILNEKLFF.

The chain combines TRBV28 with TRBJ2-5, with D perhaps TRBD2 (7 bases). The germline CDR1 and CDR2 sequences are MDHEN and SYDVKM. CDR3 size: 14 residues. Trimming left V 1 base short and J 6 bases short, with 12 bases between. The CDR3 loop reads CASSLSGGLKTQYF. DNA for the CDR3: TGTGCCAGCAGTTTATCCGGGGGGCTGAAGACCCAGTACTTC.

The V and J genes are TRBV5-1 and TRBJ1-1; no clear D gene. V lost 3 bases to trimming and J lost 6 bases, with 12 bases between them. The CDR3 sequence is 13 residues long. Germline lookup yields CDR1 SGHRS and CDR2 YFSETQ. In DNA, the CDR3 is TGCGCCAGCAGCTCATACGGTGGAGCTGAAGCTTTCTTT. Translated, it gives CASSSYGGAEAFF.

This clone was seen only a few times. This chain uses TRBV7-2 with TRBJ2-3; 8 nucleotides agree with TRBD1. In germline, CDR1 is SGHTA, CDR2 FQGNSA. The junction had 5 bases not matched to a gene; V was cut back by 0 bases and J by 3 bases. CDR3 length: 16 amino acids. Here the CDR3 DNA reads TGTGCCAGCAGCTTAGCGGACAGGGCGGGAACAGATACGCAGTATTTT. Its translation is CASSLADRAGTDTQYF.

The chain is built from TRBV20-1 and TRBJ2-7; D remains ambiguous. CDR1 DFQATT and CDR2 SNEGSKA come from the germline V gene (reference sequence). The CDR3 length is 10 residues. V was clipped by 6 bases and J by 10 bases, with 13 bases between them. The CDR3 loop reads CSAVRPGQYF. DNA for the CDR3: TGCAGTGCAGTGCGCCCCGGTCAGTACTTC.

V and J are TRBV7-2 and TRBJ2-7, with D hard to call. Trimming left V 5 bases short and J 3 bases short, with 11 bases between. The CDR3 has 13 residues. CDR1 and CDR2 from the germline V gene are SGHTA and FQGNSA. This chain's CDR3 is CASSVGILYEQYF. CDR3 bases: TGTGCCAGCAGCGTTGGGATCCTCTACGAGCAGTACTTC. Filled out from reference TRBV7-2 and TRBJ2-7, the complete variable domain reads GAGVSQSPSNKVTEKGKDVELRCDPISGHTALYWYRQSLGQGLEFLIYFQGNSAPDKSGLPSDRFSAERTGGSVSTLTIQRTQQEDSAVYLCASSVGILYEQYFGPGTRLTVT.

The chain employs TRBV19 and TRBJ1-2; TRBD1 might be the D (5 bases). Germline V gives CDR1 LNHDA, CDR2 SQIVND (reference sequence). Trimming shortened V by 0 bases and J by 4 bases, and 9 bases separated the two germline ends. CDR3 length: 14 residues. The CDR3 sequence is CASSIDRRVYGYTF. The DNA for the CDR3 is TGTGCCAGTAGTATAGATCGCAGGGTCTATGGCTACACCTTC.

The V call is TRBV2, the J call TRBJ2-2; D possibly matches TRBD1 or TRBD2 (5 bases each). Trimming removed 2 bases from V and 7 bases from J, with 17 bases in between. The length of the CDR3 is 16 residues. Germline lookup yields CDR1 SNHLY and CDR2 FYNNEI. In DNA form, the CDR3 reads TGTGCCAGCAGTGAAAGAGGTTACGGGGACGGCGGGGAGCTGTTTTTT. As protein: CASSERGYGDGGELFF. Using reference TRBV2 and TRBJ2-2 for the parts outside the CDR3, the full variable domain is EPEVTQTPSHQVTQMGQEVILRCVPISNHLYFYWYRQILGQKVEFLVSFYNNEISEKSEIFDDQFSVERPDGSNFTLKIRSTKLEDSAMYFCASSERGYGDGGELFFGEGSRLTVL.

This clone was counted only a few times. This chain uses TRBV30 with TRBJ2-1, with TRBD2 matching 12 bases. This CDR3 is built from 15 residues. V lost 4 bases and J lost 4; bases outside the gene matches: 5. Germline CDR1 reads GTSNPN; CDR2 reads SVGIG (reference sequence). The CDR3 region has the DNA TGTGCCTGGAAGGCTAGCGGGAGGGGATACAATGAGCAGTTCTTC. Translated: CAWKASGRGYNEQFF.

The chain uses TRBV10-3 and TRBJ2-1; 8 bases agree with TRBD2. The CDR3 has 14 residues. CDR1 and CDR2 from the germline V gene are ENHRY and SYGVKD. V gave up 1 base and J gave up 7 bases; unmatched junction bases: 3. This chain's CDR3 is CAISELASGNEQFF. The CDR3 DNA reads TGTGCCATCAGTGAGTTGGCTAGCGGGAATGAGCAGTTCTTC.

The J gene is TRBJ1-1, the V gene TRBV29-1, with D perhaps matching TRBD1 (5 bases). CDR3 length: 14 residues. The germline V gene encodes CDR1 SQVTM and CDR2 ANQGSEA. V lost 4 bases and J 0 bases, leaving 12 bases between the germline ends. CDR3 coding DNA: TGCAGCGTTGGGGTTGGGGGAATGAACACTGAAGCTTTCTTT. Translating it yields CSVGVGGMNTEAFF. Looking up the rest from reference TRBV29-1 and TRBJ1-1 gives the full variable domain: SAVISQKPSRDICQRGTSLTIQCQVDSQVTMMFWYRQQPGQSLTLIATANQGSEATYESGFVIDKFPISRPNLTFSTLTVSNMSPEDSSIYLCSVGVGGMNTEAFFGQGTRLTVV.

The chain uses TRBV12-5 and TRBJ2-7, with D maybe TRBD2 (6 bases). Per the germline V gene, CDR1 is LGHNT and CDR2 is FRNRAP. CDR3 length equals 13 residues. Deletions cut 1 base from V and 9 bases from J, with 13 bases between. The CDR3 region has the DNA TGTGCTAGTGGTTTGGGACTAGACACGGCGCAGTACTTC. This codes for CASGLGLDTAQYF.

CDR3 nucleotide sequence: TGCGCCAGCAGCCCGGAGGATGGGAATGAAAAACTGTTTTTT. Protein sequence: CASSPEDGNEKLFF. The chain uses TRBV5-1 and TRBJ1-4; D is unresolved. The V and J ends lost 4 bases and 5 bases respectively, with 12 bases between them. Germline CDR1 SGHRS, CDR2 YFSETQ. The CDR3 has 14 residues.

This sequence joins TRBV11-2 and TRBJ2-7, with D hard to call. The CDR3 runs to 13 residues. Germline CDR1 is SGHAT and CDR2 is FQNNGV. The V gene lost 1 base and the J gene lost 6 bases, with 10 bases spanning the gap. The CDR3 coding sequence is TGTGCCAGCAGCTTAGGGATCCCCAGCGAGCAGTACTTC. It codes for CASSLGIPSEQYF.

This chain connects TRBV7-3 to TRBJ2-6, with 9 bases identical to TRBD1. J lost 4 bases, V lost 5 bases, and 6 bases had no gene match. Germline V gene data show CDR1 as SGHTA and CDR2 as FQGTGA. CDR3 length: 16 residues. The CDR3 sequence is CASSETGGPGANVLTF. In nucleotides, the CDR3 is TGTGCCAGCAGCGAGACAGGGGGGCCCGGGGCCAACGTCCTGACTTTC.

The chain carries TRBV2 and TRBJ2-3; TRBD2 is a possible D gene (6 bases). V shed 5 bases and J shed 1 base, with 13 bases lying between them. This CDR3 comprises 15 residues. Germline V gene lookup returns CDR1 SNHLY and CDR2 FYNNEI. DNA of the CDR3: TGTGCCAGCAGTCAGGGACTTCAGGGCACAGATACGCAGTATTTT. Protein: CASSQGLQGTDTQYF.

As to this clone: The sample has other DNA sequences that encode this CDR3 too. The chain couples TRBV18 to TRBJ2-5; D remains unclear. V lost 1 base, J lost 5 bases, and 8 bases lay in between. The CDR3 is 13 residues long. CDR1 KGHSH and CDR2 LQKENI come from the germline V gene. CDR3 sequence reads: CASSPQGFETQYF. The DNA of the CDR3 is TGTGCCAGCTCACCACAGGGATTTGAGACCCAGTACTTC.

The chain is built from TRBV25-1 and TRBJ2-7; 10 positions match TRBD1. The germline V gene has CDR1 MGHDK and CDR2 SYGVNS. The CDR3 extends over 15 amino acids. The V segment lost 4 bases and the J segment 5 bases; nucleotides outside the gene matches: 8. The CDR3 protein is CASSGQTGGMDEQYF. The CDR3 DNA reads as TGTGCCAGCAGTGGGCAGACAGGGGGCATGGACGAGCAGTACTTC.

The chain couples TRBV7-8 to TRBJ2-1, with unresolved D. Germline V CDR1 and CDR2: SGHVS, FQNEAQ. CDR3 length: 16 residues. The ends were cut back, 3 bases at V and 1 base at J, with 13 bases in the middle. In DNA form, the CDR3 reads TGTGCCAGCAGCTTGAGTAGGTGGAAGTCCTACAATGAGCAGTTCTTC. This gives the protein CASSLSRWKSYNEQFF.

On this clone: A far larger clone is a single base away, which makes a read error likely. It is unclear where the CDR3 begins or ends on the DNA, so no DNA is shown, and the CDR3 is as TCRdb lists it. This rearrangement joins TRBV9 to TRBJ1-1; the listed D gene, TRBD1, was not tested against the DNA. CDR1 SGDLS and CDR2 YYNGEE come from the germline V gene. Termini included, the CDR3 measures 13 amino acids. CDR3 sequence: CASSVGAGNEASF.

The chain carries TRBV9 and TRBJ2-5, with D unresolved. The ends were cut back, 0 bases at V and 4 bases at J, with 7 bases in the middle. CDR1 and CDR2 (germline): SGDLS, YYNGEE. The CDR3 has 13 amino acids. The CDR3 reads CASSVEGPETQYF. For the CDR3, the DNA is TGTGCCAGCAGCGTAGAAGGCCCAGAGACCCAGTACTTC.